The T cell receptor (beta chain) under discussion was sequenced for a study of blood T cell repertoires in COVID-19. Study information: Samples of COVID-19 (acute and convalescent) were obtained from the United States, Italy and Spain. PBMCs, B-cell-depleted T cells, or T cells provided the cDNA or gDNA that made up the material.

CDR3 length: 14 amino acids. CDR1 is KGHSH, CDR2 LQKENI, per germline. V shed 6 bases and J 6 bases; nucleotides not matched to a gene: 9. Original analysis: Reference gene primer amplification gave estimated nucleated cell counts. Data came from immunoSEQ multiplex PCR; TCRdb stores just in-frame clones and leaves some out. Clone size and V and J calls were adopted from that table, with D and trimming inferred from the DNA. The data show 30,000 to 40,000 clones, with about nine tenths seen just once and 10% held by the top ten. V is TRBV18 and J is TRBJ2-3; 7 nucleotides agree with TRBD1. Material: peripheral blood. This TCR was recovered from a man aged 80 or over with active COVID-19. The DNA for the CDR3 is TGTGCCAGCTCCTGGACAGGTCGGGTCGATACGCAGTATTTT. Translating gives CASSWTGRVDTQYF.